The 25 T cell receptor beta chains given below trace back to one sample, sequenced in a study of vaccination and CD4 T cells after COVID-19. The treatment was: roughly 10-day PBMC culture with coronavirus spike peptide pools or control peptides (ViraFEST assay). No cognate antigen is known for these TCRs. Oncomine TCR Beta short-read sequencing was applied to DNA from cultured CD4+ T cells. TCRdb reanalysed the PCR reads using MiXCR and keeps one entry per CDR3 protein. The sample shows over 15,000 distinct CDR3 sequences, 45% to 65% of them seen only once. The sample taken for sequencing was CD4+ T cells from blood, cultured in vitro. The receptor source for this set is a human donor who had recovered from COVID-19.

This clonotype was counted only a few times. This chain uses TRBV24-1 with TRBJ2-5; no reliable D call. Trimming shortened V by 3 bases and J by 1 base, and 5 bases separated the two germline ends. From germline, CDR1 is KGHDR and CDR2 SFDVKD. The CDR3 runs to 13 residues. CDR3 residues: CATSDGLQETQYF. DNA for the CDR3: TGTGCCACCAGTGATGGCCTCCAAGAGACCCAGTACTTC.

This clonotype was seen a few times. The rearrangement uses TRBV7-9 and TRBJ1-5, with D possibly being TRBD1 (6 bases). V was shortened by 4 bases and J by 5 bases, with 12 bases between the two germline ends. Looked up from germline, CDR1 is SEHNR and CDR2 is FQNEAQ (reference sequence). This CDR3 contains 14 residues. CDR3 region: CASSYRGGDQPQHF. Here the CDR3 DNA reads TGTGCCAGCAGCTATAGGGGGGGAGATCAGCCCCAGCATTTT.

The chain carries TRBV12-3 or TRBV12-4 and TRBJ1-3; no definite D call. This CDR3 is built from 14 residues. V lost 4 bases to trimming and J lost 0 bases, with 7 bases between them. CDR3 amino acids: CASSYDSSGNTIYF. The CDR3 DNA follows: TGTGCCAGCAGTTATGACTCCTCTGGAAACACCATATATTTT.

This rearrangement joins TRBV24-1 to TRBJ1-2, with TRBD1 matching 11 bases. CDR3 length: 17 amino acids. V gave up 3 bases and J gave up 7 bases; unmatched junction bases: 12. Germline V gene lookup returns CDR1 KGHDR and CDR2 SFDVKD. The CDR3 sequence is CATSDPESGQGDRGYTF. CDR3 DNA: TGTGCCACCAGTGATCCGGAGTCGGGACAGGGGGATCGTGGCTACACCTTC.

This sequence joins TRBV15 and TRBJ1-2; possible D gene TRBD1, 5 bases. Germline V CDR1 and CDR2: LNHNV, YYDKDF (reference sequence). The CDR3 runs 13 residues. Trimming cost V 3 bases and J 5 bases, with 10 bases left between them. The CDR3 DNA reads as TGTGCCACCAGCAGGTCGGGGGGGTATGGCTACACCTTC. It encodes CATSRSGGYGYTF.

This clonotype appeared a few times. V usage is TRBV27 and J usage is TRBJ1-2; D possibly corresponds to TRBD1 (6 bases). The CDR3 has 16 residues. Germline CDR1 MNHEY, CDR2 SMNVEV (reference sequence). Trimming stripped 4 bases from V and 3 bases from J, with 18 bases between. The CDR3 loop is CASSSQGHRYDYGYTF. The CDR3 bases are TGTGCCAGCAGTTCGCAGGGACACCGTTACGACTATGGCTACACCTTC.

This clonotype was observed a handful of times. The V call is TRBV24-1, the J call TRBJ2-1, with D perhaps TRBD1 (6 bases). Germline V gene lookup returns CDR1 KGHDR and CDR2 SFDVKD. The CDR3 is 14 residues long. Trimming stripped 2 bases from V and 6 bases from J, with 10 bases between. CDR3 in DNA: TGTGCCACCAGTGATTCAGGGGCCGCCAATGAGCAGTTCTTC. Translating gives CATSDSGAANEQFF.

This chain connects TRBV27 to TRBJ2-1; D is possibly TRBD2 (6 bases). Germline CDR1 and CDR2: MNHEY and SMNVEV (reference sequence). This CDR3 comprises 16 residues. V lost 8 bases to trimming and J lost 9 bases, with 26 bases between them. Here the CDR3 reads CASHSEGLGGWSEQFF. In DNA, the CDR3 is TGTGCCAGCCACAGCGAGGGGCTCGGGGGTTGGAGTGAGCAGTTCTTC.

The CDR3 DNA reads as TGTGCCATCAAGGGTGCATTTAGCACAGATACGCAGTATTTT. This translates into CAIKGAFSTDTQYF. The chain employs TRBV10-3 and TRBJ2-3; D not resolved. CDR3 size: 14 residues. Germline V lookup: CDR1 ENHRY, CDR2 SYGVKD. V was clipped by 7 bases and J by 0 bases, with 11 bases between them.

The gene calls are TRBV19 and TRBJ1-3, with a tentative D call TRBD1 (5 bases). The germline V gene has CDR1 LNHDA and CDR2 SQIVND (reference sequence). This CDR3 comprises 15 residues. The V end lost 5 bases, the J end lost 0 bases, and 11 bases lay between the germline ends. CDR3 nucleotides: TGTGCCAGTAGTCCGTCGGGGGACTCTGGAAACACCATATATTTT. Its protein product is CASSPSGDSGNTIYF.

CDR3 sequence reads: CASRDTGGSGYTF. DNA for the CDR3: TGTGCCAGCAGGGATACAGGGGGCAGTGGCTACACCTTC. The chain combines TRBV6-1 with TRBJ1-2, with 9 bases matching TRBD1. V shed 6 bases, J shed 7 bases, and the junction held 6 bases outside the gene matches. CDR3 length equals 13 residues. The V gene's germline CDR1 is MNHNS and CDR2 SASEGT.

The DNA of the CDR3 is TGCGCCAGCAGCCCCCCCTTGGGGACTAGAGGAGAGACCCAGTACTTC. Amino acids: CASSPPLGTRGETQYF. The rearrangement uses TRBV5-1 and TRBJ2-5; 8 bases are shared with TRBD2. The CDR3 is 16 amino acids. Germline trimming cut 4 bases from V and 4 bases from J; bases unmatched to any gene: 12. Germline V CDR1 and CDR2: SGHRS, YFSETQ.

The table lists this clonotype with a few counts. This chain joins TRBV6-1 and TRBJ1-4, with 8 bases fitting TRBD1. Trimming at V came to 5 bases and at J to 7 bases, leaving 9 bases not matched to a gene. This CDR3 is 15 amino acids long. Germline CDR1 is MNHNS and CDR2 is SASEGT. CDR3 bases: TGTGCCAGCAGTAACCTCAGGGGGCGAGGTGAAAAACTGTTTTTT. Amino acid sequence: CASSNLRGRGEKLFF.

The CDR3 nucleotides are TGTGCCTGGAGTTTCCGAACCGGGACACCCATTAATCAGCCCCAGCATTTT. This translates into CAWSFRTGTPINQPQHF. The chain carries TRBV30 and TRBJ1-5; TRBD1 might be the D (6 bases). Germline V gene data show CDR1 as GTSNPN and CDR2 as SVGIG (reference sequence). There are 17 residues in the CDR3. Trimming removed 2 bases at V and 4 bases at J, with 21 bases between.

This clonotype was observed a handful of times. The chain combines TRBV5-1 with TRBJ1-2; tentatively, D is TRBD1 (5 bases). CDR3 length equals 13 residues. Trimming left V 0 bases short and J 8 bases short, with 11 bases between. Germline CDR1 reads SGHRS; CDR2 reads YFSETQ. The CDR3 region has the DNA TGCGCCAGCAGCTTGGCGGGCAGGGAGGGCTACACCTTC. This gives the protein CASSLAGREGYTF.

The chain couples TRBV7-2 to TRBJ1-1; no clear D. Trimming left V 2 bases short and J 1 base short, with 11 bases between. Germline assignment: CDR1 SGHTA and CDR2 FQGNSA. This CDR3 has 15 amino acids. Here the CDR3 DNA reads TGTGCCAGCAGCTTATATGGACGGGCGAACACTGAAGCTTTCTTT. It is translated as CASSLYGRANTEAFF.

With regard to this clonotype: The junction departs from germline at one end; a sequencing error may be responsible. The chain links TRBV5-6 to TRBJ1-2, with D tentatively TRBD1 (6 bases). CDR1 SGHDT and CDR2 YYEEEE come from the germline V gene. The CDR3 spans 13 residues. The CDR3 nucleotides read TGTGCCAGCAGCTTGAAACAGGTGGGGGGCTACACTTTC. Translated: CASSLKQVGGYTF. Full variable domain (remainder filled in from reference TRBV5-6 and TRBJ1-2): DAGVTQSPTHLIKTRGQQVTLRCSPKSGHDTVSWYQQALGQGPQFIFQYYEEEERQRGNFPDRFSGHQFPNYSSELNVNALLLGDSALYLCASSLKQVGGYTFGSGTRLTVV.

This clonotype was observed a handful of times. The chain has TRBV6-2 or TRBV6-3 and TRBJ2-5; no reliable D call. Trimming removed 2 bases from V and 5 bases from J, with 3 bases in between. The CDR3 is 11 residues long. In germline, CDR1 is MNHEY, CDR2 SVGEGT. CDR3 bases: TGTGCCAGCAGTTACCGGGAGACCCAGTACTTC. It encodes CASSYRETQYF.

The genes are TRBV7-8 and TRBJ2-5; D uncertain. The V and J ends lost 5 bases and 2 bases respectively, with 9 bases between them. Germline V gene sequence: CDR1 SGHVS, CDR2 FQNEAQ. CDR3 length: 13 amino acids. The chain's CDR3 is CASSRTIQETQYF. The CDR3 region has the DNA TGTGCCAGCAGCCGTACAATACAAGAGACCCAGTACTTC.

This chain links TRBV2 with TRBJ1-1, with D tentatively TRBD1 (6 bases). CDR1 and CDR2 (germline): SNHLY, FYNNEI. Trimming pared 4 bases from V and 3 bases from J, leaving 15 bases between. This CDR3 has 15 amino acids. The CDR3 coding sequence is TGTGCCAGCAGTGGGGCAGGGGTACCGTACACTGAAGCTTTCTTT. Amino acid sequence: CASSGAGVPYTEAFF.

The chain employs TRBV6-2 or TRBV6-3 and TRBJ2-3; D not resolved. This CDR3 comprises 12 residues. The V end lost 7 bases, the J end lost 2 bases, and 7 bases lay between the germline ends. Germline CDR1 is MNHEY and CDR2 is SVGEGT. The CDR3 region has the DNA TGTGCCAGCAACGGGTACACAGATACGCAGTATTTT. Translation gives CASNGYTDTQYF.

Worth noting for this clonotype: One end of the junction varies from germline; a read error may be responsible. The V call is TRBV12-3 or TRBV12-4, the J call TRBJ1-2; D is perhaps TRBD1 (5 bases). This CDR3 is 13 amino acids long. CDR3 DNA: TGTGCCACCAGTGTGGGGCTGAGGACGGGCTACACCTTC. Translating gives CATSVGLRTGYTF.

This clonotype appeared once. The chain links TRBV2 to TRBJ2-5; D is ambiguous. Trimming took off 5 bases at V and 5 bases at J, with 18 bases between the two ends. From germline, CDR1 is SNHLY and CDR2 FYNNEI. The CDR3 covers 15 residues. CDR3: CASSYPDPELETQYF. The CDR3 nucleotides are TGTGCCAGCAGTTACCCGGACCCCGAGCTTGAGACCCAGTACTTC. Complete variable domain (other parts from reference TRBV2 and TRBJ2-5): EPEVTQTPSHQVTQMGQEVILRCVPISNHLYFYWYRQILGQKVEFLVSFYNNEISEKSEIFDDQFSVERPDGSNFTLKIRSTKLEDSAMYFCASSYPDPELETQYFGPGTRLLVL.

V is TRBV27 and J is TRBJ2-1; 12 bases are a match to TRBD2. The J segment lost 8 bases and the V segment lost 7 bases, leaving 9 bases of the junction unmatched. The CDR3 spans 15 residues. Germline values: CDR1 MNHEY, CDR2 SMNVEV (reference sequence). The CDR3 DNA is TGTGCCAGCACCTTCACTAGCGGGAGGTTCCATGAGCAGTTCTTC. Translated, it gives CASTFTSGRFHEQFF.

This clonotype was seen a handful of times. The V and J genes are TRBV20-1 and TRBJ1-1; tentatively, D is TRBD1 (6 bases). The CDR3 has 14 residues. The V and J ends lost 3 bases and 3 bases respectively, with 14 bases between them. Germline CDR1 reads DFQATT; CDR2 reads SNEGSKA (reference sequence). The DNA for the CDR3 is TGCAGTGCTAGGCGAGTTACAGGGTACACTGAAGCTTTCTTT. Translation gives CSARRVTGYTEAFF.